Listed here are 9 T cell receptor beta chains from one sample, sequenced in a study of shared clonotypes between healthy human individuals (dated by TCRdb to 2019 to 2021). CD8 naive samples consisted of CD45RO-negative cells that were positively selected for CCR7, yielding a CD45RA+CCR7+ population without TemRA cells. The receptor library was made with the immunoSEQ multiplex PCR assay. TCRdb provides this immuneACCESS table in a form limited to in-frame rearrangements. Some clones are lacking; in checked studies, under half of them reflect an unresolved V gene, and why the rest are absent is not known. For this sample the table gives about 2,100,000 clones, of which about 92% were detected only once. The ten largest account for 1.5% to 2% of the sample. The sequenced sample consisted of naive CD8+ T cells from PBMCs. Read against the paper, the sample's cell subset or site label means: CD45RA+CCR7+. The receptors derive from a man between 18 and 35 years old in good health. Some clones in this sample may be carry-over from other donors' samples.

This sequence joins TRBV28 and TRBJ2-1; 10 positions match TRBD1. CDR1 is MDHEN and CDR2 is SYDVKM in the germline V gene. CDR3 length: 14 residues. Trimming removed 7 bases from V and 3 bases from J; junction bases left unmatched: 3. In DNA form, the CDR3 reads TGTGCCAGCAAAGGACAGGGGGTCTACAATGAGCAGTTCTTC. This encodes CASKGQGVYNEQFF.

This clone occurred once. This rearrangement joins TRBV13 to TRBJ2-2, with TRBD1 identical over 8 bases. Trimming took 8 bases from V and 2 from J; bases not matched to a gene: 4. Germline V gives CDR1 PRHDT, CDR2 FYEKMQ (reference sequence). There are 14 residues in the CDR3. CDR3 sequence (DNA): TGTGCCAGCCAGACAGGGGCCAACACCGGGGAGCTGTTTTTT. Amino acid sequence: CASQTGANTGELFF.

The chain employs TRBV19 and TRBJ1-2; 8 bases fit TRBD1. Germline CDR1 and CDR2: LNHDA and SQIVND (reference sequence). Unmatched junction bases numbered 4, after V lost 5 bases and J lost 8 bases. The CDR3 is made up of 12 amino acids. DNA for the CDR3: TGTGCCAGTAGTGCACAGGGGGGCGGCTACACCTTC. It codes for CASSAQGGGYTF. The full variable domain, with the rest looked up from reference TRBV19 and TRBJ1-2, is DGGITQSPKYLFRKEGQNVTLSCEQNLNHDAMYWYRQDPGQGLRLIYYSQIVNDFQKGDIAEGYSVSREKKESFPLTVTSAQKNPTAFYLCASSAQGGGYTFGSGTRLTVV.

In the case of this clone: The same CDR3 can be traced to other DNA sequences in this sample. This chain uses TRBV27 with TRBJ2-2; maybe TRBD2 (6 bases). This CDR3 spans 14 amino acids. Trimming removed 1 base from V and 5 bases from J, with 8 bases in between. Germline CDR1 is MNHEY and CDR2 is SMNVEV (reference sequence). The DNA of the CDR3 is TGTGCCAGCAGTTTATTAGGAGGGACCGGGGAGCTGTTTTTT. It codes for CASSLLGGTGELFF.

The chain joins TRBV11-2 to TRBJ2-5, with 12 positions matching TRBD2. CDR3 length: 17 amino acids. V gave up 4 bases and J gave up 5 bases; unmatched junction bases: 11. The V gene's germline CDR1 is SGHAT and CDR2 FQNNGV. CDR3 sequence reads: CASSSGTSGHWGETQYF. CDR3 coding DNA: TGTGCCAGCAGCTCCGGGACTAGCGGGCACTGGGGGGAGACCCAGTACTTC.

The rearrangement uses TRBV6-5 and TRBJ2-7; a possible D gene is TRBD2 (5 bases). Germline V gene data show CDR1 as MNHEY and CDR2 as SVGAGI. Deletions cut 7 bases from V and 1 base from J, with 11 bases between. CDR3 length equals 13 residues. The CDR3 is CASTTAGSYEQYF. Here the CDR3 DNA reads TGTGCCAGCACGACGGCGGGTTCCTACGAGCAGTACTTC.

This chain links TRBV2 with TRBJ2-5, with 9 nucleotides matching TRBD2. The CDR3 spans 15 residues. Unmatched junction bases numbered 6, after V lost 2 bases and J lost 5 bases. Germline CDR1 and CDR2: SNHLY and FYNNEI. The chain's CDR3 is CASSEYSGRGETQYF. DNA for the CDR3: TGTGCCAGCAGTGAATATAGCGGGAGAGGTGAGACCCAGTACTTC. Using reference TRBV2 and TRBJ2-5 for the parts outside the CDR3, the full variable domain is EPEVTQTPSHQVTQMGQEVILRCVPISNHLYFYWYRQILGQKVEFLVSFYNNEISEKSEIFDDQFSVERPDGSNFTLKIRSTKLEDSAMYFCASSEYSGRGETQYFGPGTRLLVL.

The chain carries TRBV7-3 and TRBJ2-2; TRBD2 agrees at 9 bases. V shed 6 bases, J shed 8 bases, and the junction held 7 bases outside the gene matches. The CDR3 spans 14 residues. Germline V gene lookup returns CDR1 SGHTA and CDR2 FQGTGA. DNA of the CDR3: TGTGCCAGCAGGGACCAGACTAGCGGAGGGGAGCTGTTTTTT. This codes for CASRDQTSGGELFF.

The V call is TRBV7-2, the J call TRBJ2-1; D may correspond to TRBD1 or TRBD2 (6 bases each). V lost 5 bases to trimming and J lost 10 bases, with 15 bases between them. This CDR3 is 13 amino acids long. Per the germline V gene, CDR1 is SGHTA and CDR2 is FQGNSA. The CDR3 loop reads CASSGRGQPEQFF. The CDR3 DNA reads TGTGCCAGCAGCGGCCGGGGGCAACCCGAGCAGTTCTTC.